The 16 T cell receptor beta chains below come from one sample, sequenced in a study of human T cells and chemical hapten exposure. TCRdb reanalysed the RACE reads using MiXCR and keeps one entry per CDR3 protein. The table lists 350,000 to 400,000 distinct CDR3 sequences, around 5.5% of them singletons. This sample's time point: pre-sensitization, week 0. Treatment indicated: therapeutic diphenylcyclopropenone sensitization with weekly scalp DPC. The sample consisted of whole blood, taken in connection with sensitization to the hapten diphenylcyclopropenone (DPC). The receptors here all came from a woman aged 45-59 years with alopecia areata. Some clones in this sample may be carry-over from other donors' samples.

This clonotype has at least ten counts. The chain uses TRBV4-3 and TRBJ1-1; D is unclear. Trimming pared 1 base from V and 5 bases from J, leaving 8 bases between. Germline V lookup: CDR1 LGHNA, CDR2 YSLEER. This CDR3 region has 13 residues. The chain's CDR3 is CASSQGGPTEAFF. DNA for the CDR3: TGCGCCAGCAGCCAAGGAGGGCCTACTGAAGCTTTCTTT.

The chain has TRBV7-2 and TRBJ2-3; 13 bases align to TRBD2. Per the germline V gene, CDR1 is SGHTA and CDR2 is FQGNSA. This CDR3 has 14 residues. V dropped 5 bases and J dropped 8; count of bases not matched to a gene: 4. This CDR3 is CASSLRTSGGTQYF. In nucleotides, the CDR3 is TGTGCCAGCAGCCTTAGGACTAGCGGGGGTACGCAGTATTTT. The whole variable domain, filled in from reference TRBV7-2 and TRBJ2-3, reads GAGVSQSPSNKVTEKGKDVELRCDPISGHTALYWYRQSLGQGLEFLIYFQGNSAPDKSGLPSDRFSAERTGGSVSTLTIQRTQQEDSAVYLCASSLRTSGGTQYFGPGTRLTVL.

With regard to this clonotype: A read error is possible here, since a much larger clone lies one base away. This chain links TRBV18 with TRBJ1-1; D unclear. The CDR3 is made up of 14 amino acids. Germline CDR1 and CDR2: KGHSH and LQKENI. CDR3 residues: CASAPVTGGTEAFF. The CDR3 DNA reads as TGTGCCAGCGCACCAGTGACGGGAGGGACTGAAGCTTTCTTT.

The chain links TRBV5-4 to TRBJ1-2; the match to TRBD1 covers 11 bases. Germline lookup yields CDR1 SGHNT and CDR2 YYREEE (reference sequence). Trimming removed 0 bases from V and 8 bases from J; junction bases left unmatched: 6. The CDR3 runs 15 residues. The CDR3 coding sequence is TGTGCCAGCAGCTTGGGTGGACAGGGGGCAGAAGGCTACACCTTC. Protein product: CASSLGGQGAEGYTF.

This clonotype was seen ten or more times. This chain links TRBV3-1 with TRBJ2-1; 7 positions agree with TRBD1. Germline V gene lookup returns CDR1 LGHDT and CDR2 YNNKEL (reference sequence). The V and J ends lost 1 base and 3 bases, in that order; junction bases with no gene match: 9. CDR3 length: 17 residues. The CDR3: CASSQVVGQGVYNEQFF. The CDR3, as DNA: TGTGCCAGCAGCCAAGTGGTAGGGCAGGGGGTCTACAATGAGCAGTTCTTC.

There are many counts of this clonotype. V usage is TRBV29-1 and J usage is TRBJ1-1, with unresolved D. The CDR3 is 13 residues long. Trimming left V 2 bases short and J 0 bases short, with 7 bases between. Germline CDR1 SQVTM, CDR2 ANQGSEA. CDR3 nucleotides: TGCAGCGTTGAACGGCCTCTGAACACTGAAGCTTTCTTT. This gives the protein CSVERPLNTEAFF.

The J gene is TRBJ1-1, the V gene TRBV20-1; D remains unclear. Germline V gives CDR1 DFQATT, CDR2 SNEGSKA (reference sequence). The germline V and J ends were trimmed by 5 bases and 5 bases, with 15 bases remaining between them. CDR3 size: 13 residues. The CDR3 coding sequence is TGCAGTGCTGGACCCGAGGCGCGTACTGAAGCTTTCTTT. Translating gives CSAGPEARTEAFF.

The V and J genes are TRBV6-5 and TRBJ2-7, with 10 bases fitting TRBD1. The CDR3 totals 15 residues. CDR1 is MNHEY, CDR2 SVGAGI, per germline. Trimming cost V 0 bases and J 7 bases; bases outside gene matches: 6. The CDR3 DNA sequence: TGTGCCAGCAGTTACTCACGACAGGGGGCTGGAGAGCAGTACTTC. Amino acid sequence: CASSYSRQGAGEQYF.

V is TRBV12-3 or TRBV12-4 and J is TRBJ1-1; D uncertain. The V end lost 5 bases, the J end lost 3 bases, and 13 bases lay between the germline ends. The length of the CDR3 is 14 residues. DNA for the CDR3: TGTGCCAGCAGTCGGCAGAGTGCGGACACTGAAGCTTTCTTT. Residues: CASSRQSADTEAFF.

This clonotype was seen only a few times. The V gene is TRBV6-2 or TRBV6-3, the J gene TRBJ1-1; D unresolved. The CDR3 extends over 15 amino acids. Looked up from germline, CDR1 is MNHEY and CDR2 is SVGEGT. V gave up 6 bases and J gave up 4 bases, with 18 bases separating them. DNA for the CDR3: TGTGCCAGCAGGCAACGGCTGAGCGGGCCCACTGAAGCTTTCTTT. Translating it yields CASRQRLSGPTEAFF.

This clonotype appeared a few times. Here the CDR3 reads CASSYGTGGAGGTEAFF. The CDR3 bases are TGTGCCAGCAGTTACGGGACAGGGGGCGCAGGAGGCACTGAAGCTTTCTTT. The chain couples TRBV6-5 to TRBJ1-1, with 12 bases lining up with TRBD1. Losses at the gene ends were 2 bases for V and 4 bases for J; bases not matched to a gene: 8. CDR3 length: 17 amino acids. Per germline, CDR1 MNHEY and CDR2 SVGAGI.

As to this clonotype: This clone may be a read error of a much larger clone one base away. This rearrangement joins TRBV9 to TRBJ2-3; the D is unclear. The V end lost 0 bases, the J end lost 7 bases, and 3 bases lay between the germline ends. CDR3 length: 11 amino acids. Germline values: CDR1 SGDLS, CDR2 YYNGEE. The CDR3 spells CASSVANTQYF. CDR3 DNA: TGTGCCAGCAGCGTAGCAAATACGCAGTATTTT.

The table lists this clonotype with a few counts. This rearrangement joins TRBV4-1 to TRBJ1-1; 9 bases fit TRBD1. In germline, CDR1 is MGHRA, CDR2 YSYEKL. V shed 4 bases, J shed 5 bases, and the junction held 8 bases outside the gene matches. The CDR3 covers 15 residues. For the CDR3, the DNA is TGCGCCAGCAGCCTCCCGGACAGGGGAAGGACTGAAGCTTTCTTT. It codes for CASSLPDRGRTEAFF.

This clonotype has a handful of counts. The genes are TRBV6-1 and TRBJ2-3, with D perhaps matching TRBD1 or TRBD2 (5 bases each). V shed 6 bases and J shed 0 bases, with 16 bases lying between them. The CDR3 extends over 16 amino acids. Germline CDR1 and CDR2: MNHNS and SASEGT. CDR3 residues: CASSPTRGGSTDTQYF. The CDR3, as DNA: TGTGCCAGCAGCCCCACCCGTGGGGGTAGCACAGATACGCAGTATTTT.

Comments on this clonotype: A clone one base away is much larger, so this may be a read error. The rearrangement links TRBV28 to TRBJ1-1; unclear D gene. The CDR3 has 13 residues. V was trimmed by 4 bases and J by 1 base, leaving 7 bases between them. Germline V lookup: CDR1 MDHEN, CDR2 SYDVKM. The CDR3 protein is CASSSPWNTEAFF. The CDR3, as DNA: TGTGCCAGCAGTTCCCCCTGGAACACTGAAGCTTTCTTT.

This clonotype was observed a few times. The chain is built from TRBV7-9 and TRBJ2-7; D is unresolved. CDR1 is SEHNR, CDR2 FQNEAQ, per germline (reference sequence). V lost 5 bases to trimming and J lost 9 bases, with 17 bases between them. There are 13 residues in the CDR3. The CDR3 spells CASSPQLGPGQYF. The CDR3 DNA sequence: TGTGCCAGCAGCCCACAGCTTGGGCCTGGGCAGTACTTC.